This paragraph reports one TCR beta chain. The antigen is undetermined. This record belongs to a study of cytomegalovirus exposure and HLA in healthy donors. Study outcomes and limitations: There were under 200 TCR beta chains listed as cytomegalovirus-associated.

The data were produced by immunoSEQ multiplex PCR, yet TCRdb's version contains in-frame clones alone and is incomplete. Of over 100,000 clones in the sample, roughly 90% are singletons; the top ten hold under 6.5%. CDR1 and CDR2 from the germline V gene are SGHDN and FVKESK. V lost 6 bases and J 0 bases, leaving 12 bases between the germline ends. This CDR3 is built from 14 residues. Sequencing used PBMCs. This TCR came from a woman between 18 and 30 years old in good health and CMV-seropositive. This chain connects TRBV14 to TRBJ2-7, with D unclear. This chain's CDR3 is CASSWSTGSYEQYF. The CDR3 nucleotides read TGTGCCAGCAGTTGGTCTACGGGCTCCTACGAGCAGTACTTC. The complete variable domain, with remaining parts taken from reference TRBV14 and TRBJ2-7, reads EAGVTQFPSHSVIEKGQTVTLRCDPISGHDNLYWYRRVMGKEIKFLLHFVKESKQDESGMPNNRFLAERTGGTYSTLKVQPAELEDSGVYFCASSWSTGSYEQYFGPGTRLTVT.